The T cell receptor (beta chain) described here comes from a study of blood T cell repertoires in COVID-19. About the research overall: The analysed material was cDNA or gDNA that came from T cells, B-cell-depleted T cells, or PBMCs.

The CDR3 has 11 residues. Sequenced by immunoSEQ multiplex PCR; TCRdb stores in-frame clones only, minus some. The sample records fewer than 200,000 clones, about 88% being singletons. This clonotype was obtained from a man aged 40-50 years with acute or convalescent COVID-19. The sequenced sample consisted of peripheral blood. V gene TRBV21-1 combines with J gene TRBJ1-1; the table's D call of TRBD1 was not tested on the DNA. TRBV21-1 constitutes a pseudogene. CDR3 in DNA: TGTGCCAGCAGCTACAGGCACAAAGCTTTCTTT. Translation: CASSYRHKAFF.